This T cell receptor beta chain stems from a study of shared clonotypes between healthy human individuals. TCRdb's copy holds only in-frame clones and misses some; the assay was immunoSEQ multiplex PCR. The sample consists of about 600,000 clones, about 97% of them appearing once. Trimming stripped 1 base from V and 5 bases from J, with 9 bases between. Germline CDR1 and CDR2: SGHRS and YFSETQ. The CDR3 is 13 residues long. Naive CD45RA+ and memory CD45RA-negative subsets were split from CD4+ cells. This TCR was recovered from a woman aged 25 to 39 in good health. The rearrangement joins TRBV5-1 to TRBJ2-5; the D is unclear. Specimen: naive CD4+ T cells sorted from blood. The subset denotes: CD45RA+ positively selected. The CDR3 DNA follows: TGCGCCAGCAGCTTGAGGGATGTGGAGACCCAGTACTTC. Translation: CASSLRDVETQYF.